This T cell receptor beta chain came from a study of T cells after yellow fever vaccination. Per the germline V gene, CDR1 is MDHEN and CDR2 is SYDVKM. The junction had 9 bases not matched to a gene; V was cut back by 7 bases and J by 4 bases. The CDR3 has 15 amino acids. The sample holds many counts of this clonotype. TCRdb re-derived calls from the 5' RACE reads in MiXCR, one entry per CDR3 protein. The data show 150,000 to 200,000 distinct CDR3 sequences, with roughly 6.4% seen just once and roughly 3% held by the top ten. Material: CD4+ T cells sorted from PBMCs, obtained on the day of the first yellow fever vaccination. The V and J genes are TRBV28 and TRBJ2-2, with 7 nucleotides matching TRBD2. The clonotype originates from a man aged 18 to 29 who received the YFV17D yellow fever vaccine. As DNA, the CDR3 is TGTGCCAGCACTACGGGGGAGGGCAGCACCGGGGAGCTGTTTTTT. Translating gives CASTTGEGSTGELFF.